This TCR beta chain came from a study of shared clonotypes between healthy human individuals (dated by TCRdb to 2020 to 2022). Regarding the research as a whole: The cohort included three men and a couple of women between 18 and 49 years of age. Per donor, three plates each were used for CD4 naive and CD4 memory, two for CD8 naive, and one for CD8 memory. Blood TCR repertoires of five healthy adults were deeply sequenced to estimate repertoire size and the extent of clonotype sharing between individuals. To increase sequencing depth and limit assay-specific biases, TCR repertoire library preparation and sequencing were carried out by different laboratories using diverse techniques. Each donor's leukapheresis produced roughly between about 0.8 and 10 billion PBMCs. Findings and caveats that apply to the study as a whole: Naive subsets generally had larger estimated clonotype richness than memory subsets did. Approximately 5% of naive CD4, around 3.5% of naive CD8, 2.3% of memory CD4, and over 0.35% of memory CD8 clonotypes were shared across several donors. Incomplete sequencing was indicated by rarefaction of sorted-subset datasets, despite the large sequencing depth. Because the study included only a small number of donors, the genetic and exposure-history diversity represented was limited. Pairwise subsampling led to the expectation that sequencing depth would affect the degree of clonotype sharing among donors. Sampling was limited to blood, and TCR repertoires in tissue likely differ from TCR repertoires in blood. Compared with non-shared clonotypes, the clonotypes found in all four sorted-subset donors had higher generation probabilities.

This clone occurred a few times. Its antigen is unknown. Qualities for individual bases were not recorded, and no much larger clone is one base off. Trimming removed 10 bases from V and 1 base from J, leaving 19 bases between the germline ends. The germline V gene supplies CDR1 MNHNS and CDR2 SASEGT. Inclusive of the bounding cysteine and phenylalanine, the CDR3 is 15 residues long. CDR3 DNA only is kept here, 45 bases in frame from base 1. TCR CDR3 regions were amplified from genomic DNA by multiplex PCR using the deep immunoSEQ assay. Extracted genomic DNA from each cell subset was spread evenly across all wells of several immunoSEQ 96-well plates, with each plate serving as a replicate. Each replicate PCR for sorted subsets received roughly 0.2 ug genomic DNA, equal to roughly 29,000 T cell genomes. Purified libraries were quantified with a Qubit 3.0 fluorometer, sized on a Bioanalyzer 2100, and re-quantified with the KAPA Library Quantification kit. Each immunoSEQ 96-well plate was sequenced on its own single-read 150-cycle Illumina NextSeq 550 flow cell. The original methods were these. Because only junctional sequences without quality scores were contained in the immunoSEQ output, filtering matching that applied to full-length reads could not be performed. To assign V/J genes and CDR3, sequences were annotated using PyIR, a Python wrapper for IgBLAST v1.9, with IMGT germline references. Reads were filtered out if the reads had weak V/J assignments (E-value above 1e-6), no CDR3, stop codons, out-of-frame junctions, or ambiguous translated residues. V3J clonotypes were defined as sequences sharing an identical inferred V gene, J gene, and CDR3 amino acid sequence. Percentage overlap between repertoires was computed as shared unique clonotypes divided by the size of the smaller repertoire. Three approaches were used to assess repertoire richness: RTK rarefaction, the Chao1 estimator, and Recon v2.1 estimates of unobserved clonotypes. For all TCRbeta clonotypes obtained by the gDNA method from a handful of donors, generation probabilities were computed with OLGA. Drawn from immuneACCESS, this table holds only the in-frame rearrangements with V and J called that TCRdb kept. Clones are partly lost; checked studies trace under half to an unresolved V gene and leave the rest unexplained. D and trimming were read from the DNA, whereas the V and J calls and clone size are those reported in that table. This sample gives more than 2 million clones in total; 90% to 95% of them show up just once. The ten biggest clones cover approximately 1.6% of the sample.

For the CD8 naive samples, CD45RO-negative cells were positively selected for CCR7, yielding a CD45RA+CCR7+ population from which TemRA cells were excluded. The donors were healthy, HIV-negative adults with no recently reported acute infections or vaccinations. Every donor was a Caucasian adult residing in Nashville, Tennessee, USA. Blood was collected by leukapheresis, and PBMCs were isolated by Ficoll-Histopaque density gradient centrifugation and then cryopreserved in liquid nitrogen vapor phase. Analytical flow cytometry was used to check the purity and quantity of each magnetically sorted T cell population. From each sorted fraction, genomic DNA was isolated and quantified by UV absorbance on a Nanodrop 2000c.

This TCR was recovered from a man aged 18-30 years in good health. Some clones in this sample may be carry-over from other donors' samples. Sequencing was done on a sample of naive CD8+ T cells from PBMCs. This specimen's cell subset or site label, interpreted: CD45RA+CCR7+. The chain employs TRBV6-1 and TRBJ1-1; a confident D gene designation cannot be given. The CDR3 in this case is CAIDSPGLGNTEAFF. The nucleotides are TGTGCCATCGACTCCCCGGGGTTGGGGAACACTGAAGCTTTCTTT.